This is a list of T cell receptor beta chains from one sample in a study of T-cell reconstitution after alpha-beta-depleted transplantation in children. TCRdb processed the PCR reads anew with MiXCR; each CDR3 protein has one entry. The sample holds approximately 650,000 distinct CDR3 sequences; approximately 14% are singletons and the top ten take 0.79%. Specimen: PBMCs, collected before TCRalphabeta/CD19-depleted stem cell transplant. These receptors all stem from a girl aged 2 to 9 with congenital amegakaryocytic thrombocytopenia, due to receive a stem cell transplant. CDR3s leave out the opening cysteine and the closing phenylalanine or tryptophan.

TRBJ2-7 | TRBV7-9 | ASSQTWTQGKGEQY
TRBJ2-1 | TRBV29-1 | SVEVRRVGYNEQF
TRBJ1-1 | TRBV10-2 | ASSAGRGNTEAF
TRBJ2-5 | TRBV28 | ASRRSTPPEETQY
TRBJ2-4 | TRBV5-1 | ASSLSGAKNIQY
TRBJ2-1 | TRBV29-1 | SVVTFNYNEQF
TRBJ2-5 | TRBV11-1 | ASSPAETGTSGYQETQY
TRBJ2-7 | TRBV29-1 | SVLTDYEQY
TRBJ2-7 | TRBV7-9 | ASSLRAGQGYHEQY
TRBJ1-1 | TRBV20-1 | SARGGTGAEAF
TRBJ2-3 | TRBV7-6 | ASSLATTSGTDTQY
TRBJ2-2 | TRBV12-3/TRBV12-4 | ASSYSTGELF
TRBJ2-1 | TRBV11-2 | ASSLVFVFSVTSPEFDEQF
TRBJ2-7 | TRBV5-1 | ASRSGQSSYEQY
TRBJ2-2 | TRBV20-1 | SATDPWGPGELF
TRBJ2-7 | TRBV28 | ASSLSGAGLYEQY
TRBJ1-5 | TRBV19 | AIQGRHSNQPQH
TRBJ1-1 | TRBV5-1 | ASSLPQRGTEAF
TRBJ1-2 | TRBV20-1 | SALDRIHT
TRBJ2-1 | TRBV6-2/TRBV6-3 | ASSQLADSYNEQF
TRBJ2-5 | TRBV3-1 | ASSGVLREDQETQY
TRBJ2-5 | TRBV15 | ATSRDLRGRSKGETQY
TRBJ2-3 | TRBV20-1 | SAGPFADTQY
TRBJ2-7 | TRBV6-5 | ASSRLAGYEQY
TRBJ2-2 | TRBV2 | ASNGAGELF
TRBJ2-3 | TRBV20-1 | SAHWTSGTSGSDTQY
TRBJ2-3 | TRBV18 | ASSTTGGTDTQY
TRBJ2-2 | TRBV29-1 | SVEERRRVGTGELF
TRBJ1-2 | TRBV7-9 | ASSLAGQVNGYT
TRBJ2-6 | TRBV7-9 | ASSSPDRAGANVLT
TRBJ2-5 | TRBV20-1 | CAEDRGPEAQETQY
TRBJ1-1 | TRBV27 | ASSFQGYGTEAF
TRBJ2-2 | TRBV16 | ASSQGRFNTGELF
TRBJ2-5 | TRBV20-1 | SAPGQGAVTQY
TRBJ2-4 | TRBV6-5 | ASSYSSSGTNRENIQY
TRBJ2-1 | TRBV5-1 | ASSLFLSNEQF
TRBJ2-2 | TRBV5-1 | ASSITGTGLATELF
TRBJ1-2 | TRBV12-3/TRBV12-4 | ASSPTRYGYT
TRBJ2-3 | TRBV20-1 | SADRQGLSTDTQY
TRBJ2-3 | TRBV5-1 | ASSLGRGADTQY
TRBJ2-7 | TRBV5-1 | ASSLGWREGSYEQY
TRBJ2-1 | TRBV6-2/TRBV6-3 | ASSYIRDNEQF
TRBJ2-5 | TRBV21-1 | ASSKGSSGSGETQY
TRBJ2-1 | TRBV9 | ASSEESGAAHEQF
TRBJ1-1 | TRBV10-3 | AISDGRNTEAF
TRBJ2-5 | TRBV10-3 | AISDREPGRETQY
TRBJ1-1 | TRBV5-6 | ASSWLEGAYSEAF
TRBJ1-1 | TRBV28 | ASRFQGSRNTEAF